Listed below are T cell receptor beta chains from one sample, sequenced in a study of response to subunit inactivated influenza vaccine. TCRdb redid the calling of the RT-PCR reads with MiXCR, one entry per CDR3 protein. This repertoire shows hundreds of thousands of distinct CDR3 sequences, 14% found once; its top ten account for less than 9%. Material: PBMCs from blood, obtained roughly 2 weeks before vaccination. All receptors come from a man aged 45-65 years who received an inactivated influenza vaccine. CDR3s include the opening cysteine and the closing phenylalanine or tryptophan. Fields, in order: V gene, CDR3 protein.

TRBV4-1 | CASSQGDIQETQYF
TRBV20-1 | CSAEDRGRKTEAFF
TRBV15 | CATSPPRRGRYNEQFF
TRBV28 | CASRETGDEQYF
TRBV20-1 | CSARRLAGGPGDIQYF
TRBV15 | CATSRGDTLGVGNTEAFF
TRBV7-2 | CASSYGPGNLLKETQYF
TRBV2 | CASSKRLNTEAFF
TRBV29-1 | CSAPGTGGEETQYF
TRBV20-1 | CSASQMINEQFF
TRBV5-1 | CASRFRQGGIGGAEAFF
TRBV7-9 | CASSISTGDAYNEQFF
TRBV5-1 | CASSGDWPTYEQYF
TRBV7-2 | CASCWDGAAYEQYF
TRBV20-1 | CSATVLRYSYEQYF
TRBV29-1 | CSVYLGGDTQYF
TRBV5-6 | CASRSKWAGDGYTF
TRBV6-5 | CASSYTRSGTSIWTDTQYF
TRBV6-1 | CASKNRGLSYEQYF
TRBV12-3/TRBV12-4 | CASSPEGSQYF
TRBV20-1 | CSASKGLRTEAFF
TRBV7-2 | CAIEGQGSYEQYF
TRBV6-2/TRBV6-3 | CASSRRTLTNTGELFF
TRBV7-6 | CASSLESSRASNEQFF
TRBV29-1 | CSVRYTYQETQYF
TRBV6-5 | CASSSGIGSQETQYF
TRBV7-8 | CASVGRDGGTDTQYF
TRBV15 | CATSINHRGNGDEQFF
TRBV29-1 | CSVEWGRTGVVDTQYF